Following are 31 T cell receptor beta chains from one sample sequenced in a study of immune evolution from preneoplasia to lung adenocarcinoma. TCRdb's copy holds only in-frame clones and misses some; the assay was immunoSEQ multiplex PCR. The sample gives under 8,500 clones, more than 60% of which show up once; roughly 6% is in the top ten. Sequenced input: FFPE minimally invasive lung adenocarcinoma tissue. These receptors were taken from a person between 45 and 75 years old with lung adenocarcinoma.

In its sample, this clone was seen once. A read error may account for a junction end that differs from germline. The genes are TRBV6-1 and TRBJ1-5; the D gene is possibly TRBD1 (6 bases). This CDR3 contains 14 residues. Germline CDR1 and CDR2: MNHNS and SASEGT. This CDR3 reads CASREGQPSQPQHF. CDR3 nucleotides: TGTGCCAGCAGGGAAGGACAGCCAAGTCAGCCCCAGCATTTT.

The J gene is TRBJ1-1, the V gene TRBV6-5; D ambiguous. In germline, CDR1 is MNHEY, CDR2 SVGAGI. Deletions cut 0 bases from V and 8 bases from J, with 10 bases between. CDR3 length: 13 residues. CDR3 DNA: TGTGCCAGCAGTTACTCGTTCGGCCCCGAAGCTTTCTTT. Amino acid sequence: CASSYSFGPEAFF.

The gene calls are TRBV7-8 and TRBJ2-7; D is perhaps TRBD1 (6 bases). V was clipped by 3 bases and J by 3 bases, with 15 bases between them. Germline-derived CDR1 and CDR2 are SGHVS and FQNEAQ. This CDR3 comprises 15 residues. The CDR3, as DNA: TGTGCCAGCAGCTTTTCCGGGACAAATAGCTACGAGCAGTACTTC. Amino acids: CASSFSGTNSYEQYF.

The genes are TRBV4-2 and TRBJ2-2, with 9 bases matching TRBD1. V lost 4 bases, J lost 4 bases, and 10 bases stayed unmatched. Germline V lookup: CDR1 LGHNA, CDR2 YNFKEQ. CDR3 length equals 17 residues. This CDR3 is CASSLDRGTGITGELFF. Written as DNA, the CDR3 is TGTGCCAGCAGCCTTGACCGGGGGACAGGGATCACCGGGGAGCTGTTTTTT.

The rearrangement links TRBV6-1 to TRBJ2-7; D is perhaps TRBD1 or TRBD2 (5 bases each). CDR3 length equals 14 residues. Germline V gene sequence: CDR1 MNHNS, CDR2 SASEGT. Trimming cost V 6 bases and J 0 bases, with 12 bases left between them. CDR3 nucleotides: TGTGCCAGCAGAGGGGACCTTCCCTCCTACGAGCAGTACTTC. It codes for CASRGDLPSYEQYF.

The chain joins TRBV30 to TRBJ2-3; 12 nucleotides agree with TRBD2. The germline V gene has CDR1 GTSNPN and CDR2 SVGIG (reference sequence). The CDR3 length is 17 residues. V trimming: 5 bases; J trimming: 2 bases; junction bases outside the gene matches: 11. CDR3 amino acids: CAWGLAGGKTITDTQYF. CDR3 in DNA: TGTGCCTGGGGGCTAGCGGGGGGGAAAACTATCACAGATACGCAGTATTTT.

This clone was detected only once. The chain carries TRBV28 and TRBJ2-7; TRBD1 matches 9 bases. The germline V gene has CDR1 MDHEN and CDR2 SYDVKM. The CDR3 spans 19 residues. Trimming took 3 bases from V and 0 from J; bases not matched to a gene: 15. The CDR3 DNA reads as TGTGCCAGCAGTTTTTCTAGGACAGGGGTCAAATTGAGCTCCTACGAGCAGTACTTC. This encodes CASSFSRTGVKLSSYEQYF.

Comments on this clone: In the same sample, other DNA sequences code for this CDR3. CDR3: CASKGDSGANVLTF. The DNA of the CDR3 is TGTGCCAGTAAAGGGGACTCTGGGGCCAACGTCCTGACTTTC. V and J are TRBV19 and TRBJ2-6; TRBD1 is a possible D gene (5 bases). Trimming took off 7 bases at V and 0 bases at J, with 7 bases between the two ends. CDR1 is LNHDA and CDR2 is SQIVND in the germline V gene (reference sequence). CDR3 length equals 14 residues.

Only one count was recorded for this clone. The V call is TRBV7-8, the J call TRBJ2-1, with unresolved D. The CDR3 contains 13 residues. Germline CDR1 SGHVS, CDR2 FQNEAQ. V gave up 5 bases and J gave up 2 bases, with 7 bases separating them. CDR3 amino acids: CASSLGTYNEQFF. The CDR3 DNA reads as TGTGCCAGCAGCCTTGGTACCTACAATGAGCAGTTCTTC.

The CDR3 region has the DNA TGTGCCAGCAGTAGCCAGCCCTACGAGCAGTACTTC. Its protein product is CASSSQPYEQYF. The chain employs TRBV28 and TRBJ2-7, with D unclear. The CDR3 consists of 12 residues. Trimming removed 5 bases from V and 2 bases from J, with 7 bases in between. Germline V gives CDR1 MDHEN, CDR2 SYDVKM.

The count of this clone is one. The V gene is TRBV7-2, the J gene TRBJ2-7, with 15 bases matching TRBD2. Trimming at V came to 1 base and at J to 6 bases, leaving 1 base not matched to a gene. CDR3 size: 15 residues. Germline V gene data show CDR1 as SGHTA and CDR2 as FQGNSA. The DNA for the CDR3 is TGTGCCAGCAGCTTAGTGGGACTAGCGGGAGGCGAGCAGTACTTC. Translating gives CASSLVGLAGGEQYF.

The V and J genes are TRBV7-9 and TRBJ2-2; D remains unclear. Between the trimmed V and J ends, which lost 11 bases and 4 bases, there was a span of 14 bases. Germline V gene sequence: CDR1 SEHNR, CDR2 FQNEAQ (reference sequence). CDR3 length equals 13 residues. In DNA, the CDR3 is TGTGCCCAAGGTTGGGCCGGCACCGGGGAGCTGTTTTTT. Protein sequence: CAQGWAGTGELFF.

The chain links TRBV7-9 to TRBJ2-2; TRBD1 agrees at 8 bases. Losses at the gene ends were 1 base for V and 6 bases for J; bases not matched to a gene: 4. CDR1 is SEHNR, CDR2 FQNEAQ, per germline (reference sequence). This CDR3 has 15 amino acids. The CDR3 nucleotides read TGTGCCAGCAGCTTAGGGACAGGGATCTCCGGGGAGCTGTTTTTT. It codes for CASSLGTGISGELFF.

The CDR3 nucleotides read TGTGCCAGCAGTTACTCGAGGGCTGATACGCAGTATTTT. Its protein is CASSYSRADTQYF. This chain connects TRBV6-6 to TRBJ2-3; TRBD2 might be the D (5 bases). The V end was cut by 0 bases, the J end by 6 bases, with 7 bases between. Germline CDR1 and CDR2: MNHNY and SVGAGI (reference sequence). This CDR3 contains 13 residues.

The chain couples TRBV6-5 to TRBJ2-7; 13 bases align to TRBD2. The CDR3 has 14 residues. Germline assignment: CDR1 MNHEY and CDR2 SVGAGI. The V and J ends lost 8 bases and 3 bases, in that order; junction bases with no gene match: 4. DNA of the CDR3: TGTGCCAGCGGGGGGACTAGCGGGAACTACGAGCAGTACTTC. It is translated as CASGGTSGNYEQYF.

The CDR3 DNA sequence: TGTGCCAGCAGTTTTCTCGGGGTCGACTATGGCTACACCTTC. Amino acid sequence: CASSFLGVDYGYTF. The chain links TRBV28 to TRBJ1-2; D not certain. CDR3 size: 14 residues. Germline V gives CDR1 MDHEN, CDR2 SYDVKM. Trimming took off 3 bases at V and 3 bases at J, with 11 bases between the two ends.

The CDR3 is CATQGTPAQPQHF. The CDR3 DNA reads as TGTGCCACCCAAGGAACCCCAGCACAGCCCCAGCATTTT. The J gene is TRBJ1-5, the V gene TRBV6-6; D is undetermined. The germline CDR1 and CDR2 sequences are MNHNY and SVGAGI (reference sequence). The CDR3 contains 13 residues. Trimming shortened V by 10 bases and J by 7 bases, and 17 bases separated the two germline ends.

This clone came up a few times. The chain recombines TRBV19 with TRBJ1-2, with D perhaps matching TRBD1 (5 bases). Germline CDR1 reads LNHDA; CDR2 reads SQIVND (reference sequence). The CDR3 is made up of 17 amino acids. V was clipped by 3 bases and J by 0 bases, with 17 bases between them. CDR3 DNA: TGTGCCAGTAGTATTGGCGTAGGGGCGCCGGCTAACTATGGCTACACCTTC. Translated, it gives CASSIGVGAPANYGYTF.

A single count supports this clone. The chain recombines TRBV6-9 with TRBJ2-7, with D perhaps matching TRBD2 (7 bases). The CDR3 contains 12 residues. The germline CDR1 and CDR2 sequences are MNHGY and SVAAGI. The ends were cut back, 7 bases at V and 6 bases at J, with 13 bases in the middle. CDR3 residues: CASTKGGREQYF. CDR3 in DNA: TGTGCCAGCACAAAGGGGGGGCGCGAGCAGTACTTC.

J is TRBJ2-5 and V is TRBV4-2; 13 bases match TRBD2. CDR1 and CDR2 (germline): LGHNA, YNFKEQ. J lost 0 bases, V lost 1 base, and 5 bases had no gene match. This CDR3 has 18 residues. Here the CDR3 reads CASSQGTSGGVHQETQYF. Written as DNA, the CDR3 is TGTGCCAGCAGCCAAGGGACTAGCGGGGGAGTCCACCAAGAGACCCAGTACTTC.

This sequence joins TRBV6-1 and TRBJ2-2; TRBD2 aligns across 7 bases. V lost 6 bases to trimming and J lost 3 bases; unmatched junction nucleotides: 7. CDR1 and CDR2 from the germline V gene are MNHNS and SASEGT. CDR3 size: 15 residues. CDR3 bases: TGTGCCAGCAGGCCGGGGGGAGCGGACACCGGGGAGCTGTTTTTT. This codes for CASRPGGADTGELFF.

The chain carries TRBV28 and TRBJ2-3; D perhaps matches TRBD2 (7 bases). Germline V lookup: CDR1 MDHEN, CDR2 SYDVKM. The CDR3 runs to 15 residues. V lost 5 bases to trimming and J lost 3 bases, with 15 bases between them. CDR3 loop: CASSGGGGQTDTQYF. The CDR3 DNA sequence: TGTGCCAGCAGTGGGGGAGGGGGGCAAACAGATACGCAGTATTTT.

This clone was observed a few times. V is TRBV10-3 and J is TRBJ2-1; TRBD2 matches 10 bases. The CDR3 sequence is 16 residues long. The germline V gene has CDR1 ENHRY and CDR2 SYGVKD. V shed 7 bases and J 9 bases; nucleotides not matched to a gene: 15. This CDR3 is CAINPGAGGDAGEQFF. The CDR3 nucleotides read TGTGCCATCAATCCGGGAGCGGGAGGGGACGCGGGTGAGCAGTTCTTC.

This rearrangement joins TRBV27 to TRBJ2-7, with 8 bases lining up with TRBD2. The germline CDR1 and CDR2 sequences are MNHEY and SMNVEV (reference sequence). This CDR3 is 17 amino acids long. Unmatched junction bases numbered 10, after V lost 2 bases and J lost 1 base. CDR3 DNA sequence: TGTGCCAGCAGTTTAACCTTACTAGCGGCCAAATCCTACGAGCAGTACTTC. As protein: CASSLTLLAAKSYEQYF.

This clone was detected only a few times. The rearrangement uses TRBV4-2 and TRBJ1-3; 8 bases line up with TRBD1. J lost 2 bases, V lost 0 bases, and 0 bases had no gene match. Germline V gene sequence: CDR1 LGHNA, CDR2 YNFKEQ. The CDR3 contains 15 residues. CDR3 amino acids: CASSQEDRAGNTIYF. CDR3 coding DNA: TGTGCCAGCAGCCAAGAGGACAGGGCTGGAAACACCATATATTTT.

This rearrangement joins TRBV30 to TRBJ2-5; TRBD2 matches at 9 bases. Germline CDR1 and CDR2: GTSNPN and SVGIG (reference sequence). The CDR3 spans 14 residues. The V segment lost 8 bases and the J segment 1 base; nucleotides outside the gene matches: 8. The CDR3 loop is CAVTIAGVQETQYF. The CDR3 nucleotides are TGTGCCGTAACTATAGCGGGAGTCCAAGAGACCCAGTACTTC.

The genes are TRBV28 and TRBJ1-5; TRBD1 matches at 10 bases. Germline-derived CDR1 and CDR2 are MDHEN and SYDVKM. The CDR3 is 15 amino acids. J gave up 11 bases and V 1 base, and 8 bases lay outside the gene matches. DNA of the CDR3: TGTGCCAGCAGTTTATCCCGGACAGGGGGGATGGCCCAGCATTTT. This translates into CASSLSRTGGMAQHF.

This chain connects TRBV11-2 to TRBJ2-1; D ambiguous. Germline values: CDR1 SGHAT, CDR2 FQNNGV. This CDR3 is built from 13 residues. V was pared by 5 bases and J by 7 bases, with 12 bases between. The CDR3 nucleotides are TGTGCCAGCAGCCCACTCACTGGAAATGAGCAGTTCTTC. The encoded protein is CASSPLTGNEQFF.

The chain employs TRBV7-2 and TRBJ2-7, with TRBD1 identical over 9 bases. The germline CDR1 and CDR2 sequences are SGHTA and FQGNSA. J gave up 1 base and V 0 bases, and 7 bases lay outside the gene matches. The CDR3 contains 17 residues. This CDR3 is CASSLASTGGASYEQYF. The CDR3 nucleotides read TGTGCCAGCAGCTTAGCCTCCACAGGGGGCGCTTCCTACGAGCAGTACTTC. Complete variable domain (other parts from reference TRBV7-2 and TRBJ2-7): GAGVSQSPSNKVTEKGKDVELRCDPISGHTALYWYRQSLGQGLEFLIYFQGNSAPDKSGLPSDRFSAERTGGSVSTLTIQRTQQEDSAVYLCASSLASTGGASYEQYFGPGTRLTVT.

CDR3 sequence (DNA): TGTGCCACCAGCAGCCCAGGGCTAGGGGCCAACGTCCTGACTTTC. Translated: CATSSPGLGANVLTF. V is TRBV15 and J is TRBJ2-6; weak D call: TRBD1 (5 bases). V was clipped by 3 bases and J by 4 bases, with 10 bases between them. Germline V lookup: CDR1 LNHNV, CDR2 YYDKDF (reference sequence). The CDR3 sequence is 15 residues long. Filled out from reference TRBV15 and TRBJ2-6, the complete variable domain reads DAMVIQNPRYQVTQFGKPVTLSCSQTLNHNVMYWYQQKSSQAPKLLFHYYDKDFNNEADTPDNFQSRRPNTSFCFLDIRSPGLGDTAMYLCATSSPGLGANVLTFGAGSRLTVL.

The CDR3 sequence: CASRVGTGGYNEQFF. The CDR3 DNA follows: TGTGCCAGCAGGGTAGGGACAGGGGGCTACAATGAGCAGTTCTTC. The chain links TRBV27 to TRBJ2-1; 11 bases are a match to TRBD1. From germline, CDR1 is MNHEY and CDR2 SMNVEV (reference sequence). This CDR3 comprises 15 residues. Trimming removed 6 bases from V and 3 bases from J; junction bases left unmatched: 4.